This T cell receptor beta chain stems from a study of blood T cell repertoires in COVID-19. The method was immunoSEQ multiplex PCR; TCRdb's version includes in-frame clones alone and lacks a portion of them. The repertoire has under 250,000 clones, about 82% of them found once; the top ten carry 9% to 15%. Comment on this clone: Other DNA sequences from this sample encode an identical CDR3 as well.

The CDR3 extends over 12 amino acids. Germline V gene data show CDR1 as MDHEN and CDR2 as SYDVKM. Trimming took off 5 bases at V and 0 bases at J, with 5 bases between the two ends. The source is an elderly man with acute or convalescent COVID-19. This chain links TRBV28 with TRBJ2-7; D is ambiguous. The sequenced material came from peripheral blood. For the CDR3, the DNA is TGTGCCAGCAGTCCCAGCTCCTACGAGCAGTACTTC. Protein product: CASSPSSYEQYF.